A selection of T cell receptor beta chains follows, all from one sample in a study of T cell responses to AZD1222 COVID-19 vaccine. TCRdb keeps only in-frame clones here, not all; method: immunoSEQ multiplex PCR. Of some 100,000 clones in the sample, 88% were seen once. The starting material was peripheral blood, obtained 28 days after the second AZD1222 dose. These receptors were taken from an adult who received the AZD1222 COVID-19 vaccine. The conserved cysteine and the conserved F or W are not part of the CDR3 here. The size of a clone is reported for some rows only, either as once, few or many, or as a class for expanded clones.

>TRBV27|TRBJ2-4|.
ASSLWGQGAKNIQY
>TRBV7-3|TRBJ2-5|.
ASSSQHFGTSGQETQY
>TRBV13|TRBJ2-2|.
ASSFLVTGTRGTGELF
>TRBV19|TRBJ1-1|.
ASKRGPEAF
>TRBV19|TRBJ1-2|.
ASSIVRGRIDGYT
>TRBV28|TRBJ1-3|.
GTRTGNTIY
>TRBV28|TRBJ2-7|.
ASSVGGTSGSQY
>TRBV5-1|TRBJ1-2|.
ASSIRQGVDYGYT
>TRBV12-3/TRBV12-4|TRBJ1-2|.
ASSAGTNYGYT
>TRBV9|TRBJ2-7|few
ASSVGQSYEQY
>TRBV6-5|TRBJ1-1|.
ASSPGGGLDTEAF
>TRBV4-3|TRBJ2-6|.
ASSVLGLLSGANVLT
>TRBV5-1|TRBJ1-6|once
ASSLAGQGNSPLH
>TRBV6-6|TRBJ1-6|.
ASSYSGQGLSPLH
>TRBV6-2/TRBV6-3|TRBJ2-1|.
ASSYNNEQF
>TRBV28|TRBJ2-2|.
ASSFFEDRAPTGELF
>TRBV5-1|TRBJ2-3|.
ASSPRPGQGGDTQY
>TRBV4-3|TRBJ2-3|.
ASSQAPLAGTQY